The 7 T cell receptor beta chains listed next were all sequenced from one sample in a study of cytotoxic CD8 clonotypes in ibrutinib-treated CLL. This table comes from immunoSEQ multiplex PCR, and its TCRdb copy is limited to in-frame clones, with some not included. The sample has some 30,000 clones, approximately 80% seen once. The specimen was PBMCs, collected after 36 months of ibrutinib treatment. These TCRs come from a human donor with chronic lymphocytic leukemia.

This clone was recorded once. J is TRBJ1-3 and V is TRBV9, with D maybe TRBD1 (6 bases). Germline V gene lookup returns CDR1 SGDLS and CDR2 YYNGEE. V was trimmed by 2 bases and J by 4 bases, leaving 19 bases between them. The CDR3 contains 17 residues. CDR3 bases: TGTGCCAGCAGCGTCGGATCAGGGGAAAGGCGAGGAAACACCATATATTTT. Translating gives CASSVGSGERRGNTIYF.

The CDR3 region is CASSLDVAGEQYF. The CDR3, as DNA: TGTGCCAGCAGCTTGGATGTTGCTGGAGAGCAGTACTTC. The rearrangement uses TRBV5-5 and TRBJ2-7, with D hard to call. Trimming took off 0 bases at V and 7 bases at J, with 11 bases between the two ends. Germline assignment: CDR1 SGHKS and CDR2 YYEKEE (reference sequence). This CDR3 has 13 residues. The whole variable domain, filled in from reference TRBV5-5 and TRBJ2-7, reads DAGVTQSPTHLIKTRGQQVTLRCSPISGHKSVSWYQQVLGQGPQFIFQYYEKEERGRGNFPDRFSARQFPNYSSELNVNALLLGDSALYLCASSLDVAGEQYFGPGTRLTVT.

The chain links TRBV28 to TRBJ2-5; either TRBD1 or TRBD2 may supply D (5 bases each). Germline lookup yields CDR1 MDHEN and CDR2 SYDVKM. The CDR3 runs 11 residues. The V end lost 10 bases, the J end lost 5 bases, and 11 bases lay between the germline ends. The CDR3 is CATRQRETQYF. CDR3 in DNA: TGTGCCACAAGACAGCGGGAGACCCAGTACTTC.

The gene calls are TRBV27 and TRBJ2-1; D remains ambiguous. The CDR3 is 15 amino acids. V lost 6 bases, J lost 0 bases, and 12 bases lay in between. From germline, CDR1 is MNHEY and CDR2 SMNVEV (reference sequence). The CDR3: CASSRTPGSYNEQFF. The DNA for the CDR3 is TGTGCCAGCAGCAGGACGCCGGGCTCCTACAATGAGCAGTTCTTC.

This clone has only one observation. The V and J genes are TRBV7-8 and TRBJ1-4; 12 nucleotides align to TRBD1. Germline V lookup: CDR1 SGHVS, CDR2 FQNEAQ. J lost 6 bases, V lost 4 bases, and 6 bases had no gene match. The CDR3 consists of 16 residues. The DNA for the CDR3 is TGTGCCAGCAGCTCTAGGGACAGGGGGCTTGATGAAAAACTGTTTTTT. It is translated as CASSSRDRGLDEKLFF.

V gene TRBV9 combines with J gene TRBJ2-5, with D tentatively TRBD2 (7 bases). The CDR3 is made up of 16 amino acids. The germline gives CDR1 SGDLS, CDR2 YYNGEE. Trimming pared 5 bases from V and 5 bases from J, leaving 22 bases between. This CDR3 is CASSEGGERPSETQYF. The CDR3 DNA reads TGTGCCAGCAGTGAGGGGGGGGAACGGCCCTCCGAGACCCAGTACTTC.

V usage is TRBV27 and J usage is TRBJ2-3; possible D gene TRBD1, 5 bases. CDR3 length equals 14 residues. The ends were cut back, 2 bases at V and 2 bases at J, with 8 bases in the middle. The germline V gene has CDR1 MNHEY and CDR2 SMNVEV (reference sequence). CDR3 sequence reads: CASSLQGFTDTQYF. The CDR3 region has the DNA TGTGCCAGCAGTTTACAGGGATTCACAGATACGCAGTATTTT.